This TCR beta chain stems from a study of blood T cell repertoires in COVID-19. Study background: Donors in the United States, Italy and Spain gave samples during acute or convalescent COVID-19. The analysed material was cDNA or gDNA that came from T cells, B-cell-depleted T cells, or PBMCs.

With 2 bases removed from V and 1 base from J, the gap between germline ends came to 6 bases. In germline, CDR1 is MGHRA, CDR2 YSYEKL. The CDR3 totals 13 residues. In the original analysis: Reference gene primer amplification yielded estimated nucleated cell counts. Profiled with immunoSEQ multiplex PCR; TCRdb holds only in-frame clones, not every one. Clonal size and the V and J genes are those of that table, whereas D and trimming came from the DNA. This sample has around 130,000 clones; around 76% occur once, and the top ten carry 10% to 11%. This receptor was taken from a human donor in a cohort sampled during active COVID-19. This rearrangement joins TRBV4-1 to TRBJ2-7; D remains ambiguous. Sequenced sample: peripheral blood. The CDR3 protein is CASSQSLSYEQYF. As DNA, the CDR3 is TGCGCCAGCAGCCAATCCCTATCCTACGAGCAGTACTTC.